This T cell receptor (beta chain) stems from a study of OX40 agonist ivuxolimab in advanced cancers. In the study overall: Patients received the agonistic anti-OX40 (CD134) antibody ivuxolimab. Study observations and caveats: There was clonal expansion of CD4+ and CD8+ blood T cells by week 6 at 0.1 to 3.0 mg/kg.

Comments on this clone: The antigen remains undetermined.

Autoimmune disease history or systemic immunosuppression disqualified patients. Clones were read by immunoSEQ multiplex PCR, and TCRdb kept only the in-frame ones, dropping some. This sample yields about 25,000 clones, of which around 85% are seen a single time; over 35% belongs to the top ten. Trimming shortened V by 1 base and J by 1 base, and 10 bases separated the two germline ends. Germline CDR1 reads LNHDA; CDR2 reads SQIVND (reference sequence). This CDR3 is built from 15 residues. The source is an adult with an advanced solid tumor such as melanoma, head and neck, liver or kidney cancer. The chain recombines TRBV19 with TRBJ1-1, with D possibly matching TRBD1 (6 bases). The material sequenced was CD4+ or CD8+ T cells sorted from blood, taken in a trial of the OX40 agonist ivuxolimab. As DNA, the CDR3 is TGTGCCAGTAGTATAGTCGGACAGCCGAACACTGAAGCTTTCTTT. Its translation is CASSIVGQPNTEAFF.